This TCR beta chain was captured by sequencing in a study of OX40 agonist ivuxolimab in advanced cancers. Study-wide background: Patients assigned to dose escalation were diagnosed with hepatocellular carcinoma, melanoma, renal cell or head and neck cancer.

Generated by immunoSEQ multiplex PCR, the TCRdb table keeps only in-frame clones and is missing some. There are 80,000 or so clones in the sample; approximately 89% occur only once, and approximately 2.3% lies in the top ten. The CDR3 sequence is 13 residues long. Germline CDR1 and CDR2: SGHDN and FVKESK. Deletions cut 4 bases from V and 4 bases from J, with 7 bases between. The sample consisted of CD4+ or CD8+ T cells sorted from blood, taken in a trial of the OX40 agonist ivuxolimab. J is TRBJ2-2 and V is TRBV14; possible D gene TRBD2, 5 bases. The source of this sequence is an adult with an advanced solid tumor such as melanoma, head and neck, liver or kidney cancer. Here the CDR3 reads CASSPRVTGELFF. CDR3 in DNA: TGTGCCAGCAGCCCGCGGGTCACCGGGGAGCTGTTTTTT.